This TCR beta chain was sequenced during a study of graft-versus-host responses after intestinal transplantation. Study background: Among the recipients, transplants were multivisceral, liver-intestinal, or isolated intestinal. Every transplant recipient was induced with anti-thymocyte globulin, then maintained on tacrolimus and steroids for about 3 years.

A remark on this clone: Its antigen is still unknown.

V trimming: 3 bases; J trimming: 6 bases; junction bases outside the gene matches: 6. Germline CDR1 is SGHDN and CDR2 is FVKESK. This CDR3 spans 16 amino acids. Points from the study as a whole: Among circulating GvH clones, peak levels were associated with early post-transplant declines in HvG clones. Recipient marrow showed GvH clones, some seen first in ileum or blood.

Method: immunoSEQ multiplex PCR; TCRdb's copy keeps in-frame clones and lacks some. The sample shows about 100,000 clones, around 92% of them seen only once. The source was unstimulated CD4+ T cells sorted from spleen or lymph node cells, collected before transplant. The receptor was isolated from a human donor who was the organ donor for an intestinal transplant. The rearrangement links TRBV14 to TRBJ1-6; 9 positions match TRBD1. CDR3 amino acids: CASSQSGQGGNSPLHF. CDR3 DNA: TGTGCCAGCAGCCAGTCGGGACAGGGCGGTAATTCACCCCTCCACTTT.